This T cell receptor beta chain derives from a study of T-cell reconstitution after alpha-beta-depleted transplantation in children. This clonotype was seen only once. The authors prepared the TCRbeta library with unique molecular identifiers. MiXCR was run by TCRdb on the PCR reads, yielding one entry per CDR3 protein. The sample carries almost 500,000 distinct CDR3 sequences, around an eighth recorded once. The receptor was isolated from a human donor who donated a stem cell graft to a child with combined immunodeficiency. The source material was PBMCs from the stem cell graft donor, sampled from the stem cell graft.

The CDR3 coding sequence is TGTGCCACCAGCACCGCCGGGGGTACTCGTAGCTATGGCTACACCTTC. Protein: CATSTAGGTRSYGYTF. The chain couples TRBV15 to TRBJ1-2; maybe TRBD1 (5 bases). Trimming stripped 4 bases from V and 4 bases from J, with 19 bases between. The CDR3 covers 16 residues. Germline V gene lookup returns CDR1 LNHNV and CDR2 YYDKDF (reference sequence).